The text below deals with one T cell receptor beta chain. What it recognizes is unknown. The J segment lost 3 bases and the V segment lost 0 bases, leaving 2 bases of the junction unmatched. This CDR3 contains 14 residues. Germline V CDR1 and CDR2: SGHNT, YYREEE (reference sequence). These data are taken from a study of STAT5B mutations in CD4+ large granular lymphocyte leukemia. Study outcomes and limitations: CD4-sorted patient repertoires seemed more clonal than healthy CD4+ repertoires.

The assay was run at survey level. Per the study methods: Productive clonotypes were detectable down to 2.59 x 10-5 frequency. The protocol was immunoSEQ multiplex PCR, while the TCRdb copy is restricted to in-frame clones and leaves out a portion. The D gene and trimming were derived from the DNA, and the V and J assignments and clone size from that table. The sample carries fewer than 45,000 clones, around 80% recorded once. This clonotype was obtained from a human donor in good health. The rearrangement joins TRBV5-4 to TRBJ2-5; 7 bases map to TRBD2. Sequenced input: CD4+ T cells from blood buffy coats. The CDR3 DNA is TGTGCCAGCAGCTTGGATGGGAGGGAAGAGACCCAGTACTTC. Protein: CASSLDGREETQYF.